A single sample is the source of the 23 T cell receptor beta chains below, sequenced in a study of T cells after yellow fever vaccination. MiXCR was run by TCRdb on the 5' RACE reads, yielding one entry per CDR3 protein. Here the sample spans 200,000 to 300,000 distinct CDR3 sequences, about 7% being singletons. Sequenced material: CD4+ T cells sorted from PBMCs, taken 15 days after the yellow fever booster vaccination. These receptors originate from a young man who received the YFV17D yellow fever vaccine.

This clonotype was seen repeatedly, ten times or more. CDR3 sequence reads: CASSQFRGRDPKTQYF. The CDR3 region has the DNA TGTGCCAGCAGCCAATTTCGCGGGAGGGATCCCAAGACCCAGTACTTC. The J gene is TRBJ2-5, the V gene TRBV3-1, with 9 bases aligning to TRBD2. This CDR3 has 16 amino acids. V dropped 2 bases and J dropped 6; count of bases not matched to a gene: 10. In germline, CDR1 is LGHDT, CDR2 YNNKEL (reference sequence).

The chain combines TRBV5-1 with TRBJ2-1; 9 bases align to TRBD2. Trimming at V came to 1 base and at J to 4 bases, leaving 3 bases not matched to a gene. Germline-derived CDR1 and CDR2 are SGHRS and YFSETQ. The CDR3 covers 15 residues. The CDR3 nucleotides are TGCGCCAGCAGCTTGATGGCGGGAGGGTACAATGAGCAGTTCTTC. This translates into CASSLMAGGYNEQFF.

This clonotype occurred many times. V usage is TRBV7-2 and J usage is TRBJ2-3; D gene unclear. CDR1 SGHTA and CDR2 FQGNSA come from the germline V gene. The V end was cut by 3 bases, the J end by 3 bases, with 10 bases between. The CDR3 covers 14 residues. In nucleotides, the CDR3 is TGTGCCAGCAGCTTGAATTGGGGAACAGATACGCAGTATTTT. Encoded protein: CASSLNWGTDTQYF.

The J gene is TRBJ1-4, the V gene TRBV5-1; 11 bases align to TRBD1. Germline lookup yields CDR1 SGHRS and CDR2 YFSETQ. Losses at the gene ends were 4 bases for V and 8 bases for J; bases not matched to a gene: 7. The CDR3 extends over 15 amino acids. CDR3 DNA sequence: TGCGCCAGCAGCCCTGGGACAGGGGGAAGGGAAAAACTGTTTTTT. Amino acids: CASSPGTGGREKLFF.

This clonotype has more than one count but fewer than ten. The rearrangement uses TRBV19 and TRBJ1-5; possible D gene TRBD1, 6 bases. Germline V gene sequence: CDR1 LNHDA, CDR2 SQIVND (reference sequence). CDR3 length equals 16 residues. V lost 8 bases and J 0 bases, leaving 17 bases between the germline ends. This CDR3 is CASSGGGTYSNQPQHF. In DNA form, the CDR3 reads TGTGCCAGTTCGGGGGGCGGCACATATAGCAATCAGCCCCAGCATTTT. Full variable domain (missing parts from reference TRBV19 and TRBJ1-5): DGGITQSPKYLFRKEGQNVTLSCEQNLNHDAMYWYRQDPGQGLRLIYYSQIVNDFQKGDIAEGYSVSREKKESFPLTVTSAQKNPTAFYLCASSGGGTYSNQPQHFGDGTRLSIL.

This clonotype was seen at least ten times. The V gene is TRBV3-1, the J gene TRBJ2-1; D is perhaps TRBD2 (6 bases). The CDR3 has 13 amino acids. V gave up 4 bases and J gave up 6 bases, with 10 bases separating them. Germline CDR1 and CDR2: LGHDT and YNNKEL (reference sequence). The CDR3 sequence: CASSLAVINEQFF. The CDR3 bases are TGTGCCAGCAGCCTAGCGGTGATCAATGAGCAGTTCTTC.

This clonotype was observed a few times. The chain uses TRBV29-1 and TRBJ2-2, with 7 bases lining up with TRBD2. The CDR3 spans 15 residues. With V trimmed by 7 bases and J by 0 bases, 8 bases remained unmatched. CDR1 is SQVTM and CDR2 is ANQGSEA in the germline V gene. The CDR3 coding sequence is TGCAGCGCCCGAACCAGCGGGGCGAACACCGGGGAGCTGTTTTTT. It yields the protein CSARTSGANTGELFF.

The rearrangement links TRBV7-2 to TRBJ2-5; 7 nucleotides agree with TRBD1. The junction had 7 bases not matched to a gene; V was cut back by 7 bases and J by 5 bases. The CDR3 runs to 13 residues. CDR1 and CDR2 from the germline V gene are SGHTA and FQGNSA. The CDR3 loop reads CASTLTGRETQYF. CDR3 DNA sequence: TGTGCCAGCACCCTGACAGGGCGGGAGACCCAGTACTTC.

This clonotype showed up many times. As DNA, the CDR3 is TGTGCCAGCAGTGAAGTTACGGGAGTAACGGGAGAGACCCAGTACTTC. It is translated as CASSEVTGVTGETQYF. The rearrangement links TRBV2 to TRBJ2-5; TRBD2 might be the D (6 bases). The CDR3 contains 16 residues. Germline lookup yields CDR1 SNHLY and CDR2 FYNNEI. Trimming left V 1 base short and J 4 bases short, with 16 bases between.

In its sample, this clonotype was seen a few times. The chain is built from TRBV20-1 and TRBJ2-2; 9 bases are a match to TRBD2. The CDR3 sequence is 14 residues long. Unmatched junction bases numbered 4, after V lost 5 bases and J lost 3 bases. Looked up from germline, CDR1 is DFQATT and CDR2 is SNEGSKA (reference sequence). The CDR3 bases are TGCAGTGCTTCTAGCGGGGCCGACACCGGGGAGCTGTTTTTT. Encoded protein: CSASSGADTGELFF.

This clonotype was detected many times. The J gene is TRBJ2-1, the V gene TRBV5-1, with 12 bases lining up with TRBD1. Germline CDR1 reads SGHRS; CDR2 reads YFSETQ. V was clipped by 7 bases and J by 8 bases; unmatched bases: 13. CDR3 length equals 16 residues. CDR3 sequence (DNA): TGCGCCAGCTGTAGTCCGGGACAGGGGGCAGGGTATGAGCAGTTCTTC. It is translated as CASCSPGQGAGYEQFF.

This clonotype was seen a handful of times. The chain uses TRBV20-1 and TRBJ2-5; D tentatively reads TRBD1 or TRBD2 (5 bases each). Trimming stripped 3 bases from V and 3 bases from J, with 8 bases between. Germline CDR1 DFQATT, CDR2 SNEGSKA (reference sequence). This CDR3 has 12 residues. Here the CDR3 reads CSASWDEETQYF. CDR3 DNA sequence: TGCAGTGCTAGCTGGGACGAAGAGACCCAGTACTTC.

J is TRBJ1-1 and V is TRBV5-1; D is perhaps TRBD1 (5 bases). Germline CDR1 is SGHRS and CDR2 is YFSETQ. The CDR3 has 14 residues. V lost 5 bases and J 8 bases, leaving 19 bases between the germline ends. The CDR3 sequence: CASRPELGAAEAFF. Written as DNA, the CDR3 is TGCGCCAGCAGACCCGAGTTAGGGGCAGCAGAAGCTTTCTTT.

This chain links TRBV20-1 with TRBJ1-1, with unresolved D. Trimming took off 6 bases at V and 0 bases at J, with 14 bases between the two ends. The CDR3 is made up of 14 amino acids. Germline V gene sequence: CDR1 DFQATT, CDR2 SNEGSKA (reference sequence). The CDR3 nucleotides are TGCAGTGCCGCATTAAGCTCTTTGAACACTGAAGCTTTCTTT. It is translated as CSAALSSLNTEAFF.

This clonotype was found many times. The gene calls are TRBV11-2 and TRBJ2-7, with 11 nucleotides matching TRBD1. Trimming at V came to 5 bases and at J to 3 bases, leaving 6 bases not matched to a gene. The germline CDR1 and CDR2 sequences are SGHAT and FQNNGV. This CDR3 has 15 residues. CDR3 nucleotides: TGTGCCAGCAGCATACCCGGGACAGGGGGCTACGAGCAGTACTTC. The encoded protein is CASSIPGTGGYEQYF.

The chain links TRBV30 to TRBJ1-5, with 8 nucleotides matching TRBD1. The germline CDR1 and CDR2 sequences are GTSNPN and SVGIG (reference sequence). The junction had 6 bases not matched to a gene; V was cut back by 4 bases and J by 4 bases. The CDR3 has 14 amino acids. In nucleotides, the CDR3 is TGTGCCTGGACCCCGGGACAGGCGAATCAGCCCCAGCATTTT. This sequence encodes CAWTPGQANQPQHF.

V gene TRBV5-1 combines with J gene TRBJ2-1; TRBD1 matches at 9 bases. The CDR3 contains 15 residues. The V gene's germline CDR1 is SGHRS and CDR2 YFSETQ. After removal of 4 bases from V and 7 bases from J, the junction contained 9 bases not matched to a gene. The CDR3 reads CASSETGGGRNEQFF. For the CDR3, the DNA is TGCGCCAGCAGCGAGACAGGGGGTGGTCGGAATGAGCAGTTCTTC.

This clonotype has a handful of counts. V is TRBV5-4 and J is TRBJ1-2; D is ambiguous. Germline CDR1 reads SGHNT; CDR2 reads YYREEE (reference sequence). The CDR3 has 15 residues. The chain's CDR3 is CVQHRAGKQRYGYTF. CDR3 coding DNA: TGTGTCCAGCACCGTGCGGGGAAACAACGTTATGGCTACACCTTC.

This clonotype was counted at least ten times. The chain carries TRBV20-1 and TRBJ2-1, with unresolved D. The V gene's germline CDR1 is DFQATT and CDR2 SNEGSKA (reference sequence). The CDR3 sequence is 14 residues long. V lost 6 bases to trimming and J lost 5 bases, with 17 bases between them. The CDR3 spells CSAAGLQSNNEQFF. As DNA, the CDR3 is TGCAGTGCCGCCGGGCTCCAATCCAACAATGAGCAGTTCTTC.

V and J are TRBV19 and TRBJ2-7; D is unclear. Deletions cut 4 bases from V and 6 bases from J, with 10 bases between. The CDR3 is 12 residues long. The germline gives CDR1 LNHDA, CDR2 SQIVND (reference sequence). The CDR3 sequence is CASSTASAEQYF. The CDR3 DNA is TGTGCCAGTAGTACTGCAAGTGCCGAGCAGTACTTC.

The CDR3 loop reads CASSSGESRDTQYF. CDR3 sequence (DNA): TGTGCCAGCAGCTCTGGAGAAAGCAGGGATACGCAGTATTTT. The chain has TRBV7-2 and TRBJ2-3; D remains unclear. CDR1 and CDR2 from the germline V gene are SGHTA and FQGNSA. This CDR3 comprises 14 residues. Trimming took off 4 bases at V and 6 bases at J, with 14 bases between the two ends.

The CDR3 coding sequence is TGCGCCAGCAGCCAAGTGATAGCGGGAGTGGCCGGGGAGCTGTTTTTT. The encoded protein is CASSQVIAGVAGELFF. The chain combines TRBV4-1 with TRBJ2-2; 9 bases match TRBD2. V trimming: 1 base; J trimming: 6 bases; junction bases outside the gene matches: 6. Germline loops: CDR1 MGHRA, CDR2 YSYEKL. This CDR3 is 16 amino acids long.

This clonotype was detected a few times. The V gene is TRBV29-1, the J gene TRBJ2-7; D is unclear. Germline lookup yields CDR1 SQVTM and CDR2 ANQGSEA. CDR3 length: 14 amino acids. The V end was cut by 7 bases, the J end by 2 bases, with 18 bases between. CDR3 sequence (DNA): TGCAGCGCCATGGACGGACCGCCTCCCTACGAGCAGTACTTC. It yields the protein CSAMDGPPPYEQYF.